The 19 T cell receptor beta chains below come from one sample, sequenced in a study of EBV T-cell therapy then PD-1 blockade in nasopharyngeal carcinoma. This table comes from immunoSEQ multiplex PCR, and its TCRdb copy is limited to in-frame clones, with some not included. The table records about 17,000 clones, over 80% of them present only once. Treatment given: AdE1-LMPpoly-expanded autologous EBV-specific T-cell therapy followed by anti-PD-1 nivolumab. The antigens for these receptors are not known. This specimen consisted of CD8+ T cells from blood, obtained at day 0 from a patient whose treatment included autologous EBV-specific T cells and nivolumab. All receptors come from a man aged 35 to 55 with nasopharyngeal carcinoma.

The rearrangement joins TRBV10-1 to TRBJ1-2; perhaps TRBD1 as D (6 bases). CDR3 length equals 13 residues. Germline CDR1 and CDR2: WNHNN and SYGVQD (reference sequence). The V gene lost 7 bases and the J gene lost 4 bases, with 13 bases spanning the gap. The CDR3 DNA sequence: TGCGCCAGCAACAATACAGGGTTCTATGGCTACACCTTC. Protein sequence: CASNNTGFYGYTF.

The chain combines TRBV20-1 with TRBJ1-2; D remains ambiguous. CDR1 and CDR2 (germline): DFQATT, SNEGSKA (reference sequence). V lost 3 bases and J lost 3, with 11 bases in between. CDR3 length: 13 residues. Here the CDR3 DNA reads TGCAGTGCTAGTATCACAGAGGACTATGGCTACACCTTC. It specifies CSASITEDYGYTF.

This rearrangement joins TRBV3-1 (or the pseudogene TRBV3-2) to TRBJ2-3; 16 bases fit TRBD2. The CDR3 has 20 amino acids. J gave up 4 bases and V 3 bases, and 13 bases lay outside the gene matches. Germline V lookup: CDR1 LGHDT, CDR2 YNNKEL (reference sequence). This chain's CDR3 is CASSHPPSGTSGGVSDTQYF. CDR3 sequence (DNA): TGTGCCAGCAGCCACCCACCTTCCGGGACTAGCGGGGGGGTATCAGATACGCAGTATTTT.

V is TRBV9 and J is TRBJ1-2; D not certain. V was cut by 6 bases and J by 4 bases, with 19 bases left in between. This CDR3 spans 15 amino acids. CDR1 is SGDLS, CDR2 YYNGEE, per germline. In DNA, the CDR3 is TGTGCCAGCACCGACCGGGGAGCAAGGCCCTATGGCTACACCTTC. It yields the protein CASTDRGARPYGYTF.

The CDR3 bases are TGTGCCAGGAACCGGGACAGGGGACCCGGGGAGCTGTTTTTT. Translation: CARNRDRGPGELFF. This chain joins TRBV6-9 and TRBJ2-2, with 10 bases identical to TRBD1. This CDR3 spans 14 amino acids. V trimming: 9 bases; J trimming: 6 bases; junction bases outside the gene matches: 7. Germline values: CDR1 MNHGY, CDR2 SVAAGI.

This clone occurred once. The CDR3, as DNA: TGTGCCATCAGTGGAGATGGGCCCACAGATACGCAGTATTTT. This codes for CAISGDGPTDTQYF. This chain connects TRBV10-3 to TRBJ2-3; D remains unclear. The CDR3 extends over 14 amino acids. Germline V gene lookup returns CDR1 ENHRY and CDR2 SYGVKD. V was trimmed by 4 bases and J by 2 bases, leaving 10 bases between them.

J is TRBJ2-7 and V is TRBV3-1 (or the pseudogene TRBV3-2), with TRBD2 matching 12 bases. V gave up 11 bases and J gave up 3 bases; unmatched junction bases: 8. CDR3 length: 14 residues. Germline V CDR1 and CDR2: LGHDT, YNNKEL (reference sequence). The CDR3 region has the DNA TGTGCCCGCCAACTAGCGGGGGGTCTCTACGAGCAGTACTTC. Protein: CARQLAGGLYEQYF.

This chain joins TRBV10-3 and TRBJ1-4; D is uncertain. Trimming removed 3 bases at V and 8 bases at J, with 10 bases between. The germline gives CDR1 ENHRY, CDR2 SYGVKD. This CDR3 has 13 residues. Here the CDR3 reads CAISDSTPEKLFF. CDR3 DNA: TGTGCCATCAGTGATTCTACTCCCGAAAAACTGTTTTTT.

The chain recombines TRBV4-3 with TRBJ1-2, with D uncertain. The length of the CDR3 is 15 residues. The germline CDR1 and CDR2 sequences are LGHNA and YSLEER. Trimming took off 0 bases at V and 2 bases at J, with 10 bases between the two ends. The CDR3: CASSQDLYGNYGYTF. CDR3 DNA: TGCGCCAGCAGCCAAGACTTATACGGCAACTATGGCTACACCTTC.

The chain combines TRBV7-2 with TRBJ2-7; TRBD1 might be the D (5 bases). This CDR3 region has 13 residues. The germline V gene encodes CDR1 SGHTA and CDR2 FQGNSA. Between the trimmed V and J ends, which lost 2 bases and 5 bases, there was a span of 10 bases. In DNA form, the CDR3 reads TGTGCCAGCAGCTTAACAGGCTTGGACGAGCAGTACTTC. Translation gives CASSLTGLDEQYF.

The chain combines TRBV20-1 with TRBJ1-1; D is perhaps TRBD1 (5 bases). The V end was cut by 7 bases, the J end by 6 bases, with 12 bases between. CDR3 length equals 11 residues. Germline CDR1 and CDR2: DFQATT and SNEGSKA (reference sequence). DNA of the CDR3: TGCAGTGATAGGGGTCGTGCTGAAGCTTTCTTT. Amino acids: CSDRGRAEAFF.

DNA for the CDR3: TGTGCCATCAGTGAGGTGCCAGGGGGCCCAGGCTATGGCTACACCTTC. It is translated as CAISEVPGGPGYGYTF. This chain links TRBV10-3 with TRBJ1-2; 8 bases are shared with TRBD1. V dropped 2 bases and J dropped 4; count of bases not matched to a gene: 9. This CDR3 has 16 amino acids. The germline gives CDR1 ENHRY, CDR2 SYGVKD.

The J gene is TRBJ1-2, the V gene TRBV29-1, with D perhaps TRBD1 (5 bases). Germline CDR1 and CDR2: SQVTM and ANQGSEA. V was clipped by 5 bases and J by 4 bases, with 11 bases between them. This CDR3 has 12 amino acids. The CDR3 loop is CSVLGRVYGYTF. As DNA, the CDR3 is TGCAGCGTTTTGGGCAGGGTCTATGGCTACACCTTC.

The rearrangement links TRBV6-5 to TRBJ2-7, with D perhaps TRBD1 (5 bases). The germline gives CDR1 MNHEY, CDR2 SVGAGI. The V and J ends lost 6 bases and 2 bases respectively, with 11 bases between them. The CDR3 totals 13 residues. This CDR3 is CASSLQETYEQYF. The CDR3 DNA reads as TGTGCCAGCAGCCTACAGGAAACCTACGAGCAGTACTTC.

This clone was detected a few times. This chain joins TRBV9 and TRBJ2-1, with D possibly TRBD2 on 6 matching bases. Trimming left V 5 bases short and J 8 bases short, with 14 bases between. Per the germline V gene, CDR1 is SGDLS and CDR2 is YYNGEE. CDR3 length: 13 amino acids. The CDR3 here is CASSITSSHEQFF. CDR3 bases: TGTGCCAGCAGTATAACTAGCTCCCATGAGCAGTTCTTC.

The genes are TRBV6-2 or TRBV6-3 and TRBJ2-1, with D unclear. There are 15 residues in the CDR3. V was shortened by 2 bases and J by 2 bases, with 10 bases between the two germline ends. Germline CDR1 reads MNHEY; CDR2 reads SVGEGT. The CDR3 reads CASSYNADAYNEQFF. For the CDR3, the DNA is TGTGCCAGCAGTTACAATGCTGACGCCTACAATGAGCAGTTCTTC.

The V gene is TRBV6-4, the J gene TRBJ1-1; 7 nucleotides line up with TRBD1. Germline lookup yields CDR1 MRHNA and CDR2 SNTAGT. The CDR3 contains 14 residues. J was trimmed by 7 bases and V by 6 bases; bases with no gene match: 11. CDR3 sequence: CASRPGIGGNEAFF. DNA of the CDR3: TGTGCCAGCAGACCCGGGATAGGGGGCAATGAAGCTTTCTTT.

This clone was counted between two and nine times. This chain joins TRBV6-2 or TRBV6-3 and TRBJ2-2; TRBD1 matches 7 bases. J lost 5 bases, V lost 6 bases, and 6 bases had no gene match. Germline V gives CDR1 MNHEY, CDR2 SVGEGT. The CDR3 runs to 14 residues. Here the CDR3 reads CASSFDRETGELFF. CDR3 DNA: TGTGCCAGCAGCTTTGACAGGGAGACCGGGGAGCTGTTTTTT.

This chain links TRBV15 with TRBJ1-4; no firm D call. The CDR3 runs to 13 residues. CDR1 and CDR2 from the germline V gene are LNHNV and YYDKDF (reference sequence). V gave up 0 bases and J gave up 5 bases, with 4 bases separating them. This chain's CDR3 is CATSRDPNEKLFF. Here the CDR3 DNA reads TGTGCCACCAGCAGAGACCCAAATGAAAAACTGTTTTTT.